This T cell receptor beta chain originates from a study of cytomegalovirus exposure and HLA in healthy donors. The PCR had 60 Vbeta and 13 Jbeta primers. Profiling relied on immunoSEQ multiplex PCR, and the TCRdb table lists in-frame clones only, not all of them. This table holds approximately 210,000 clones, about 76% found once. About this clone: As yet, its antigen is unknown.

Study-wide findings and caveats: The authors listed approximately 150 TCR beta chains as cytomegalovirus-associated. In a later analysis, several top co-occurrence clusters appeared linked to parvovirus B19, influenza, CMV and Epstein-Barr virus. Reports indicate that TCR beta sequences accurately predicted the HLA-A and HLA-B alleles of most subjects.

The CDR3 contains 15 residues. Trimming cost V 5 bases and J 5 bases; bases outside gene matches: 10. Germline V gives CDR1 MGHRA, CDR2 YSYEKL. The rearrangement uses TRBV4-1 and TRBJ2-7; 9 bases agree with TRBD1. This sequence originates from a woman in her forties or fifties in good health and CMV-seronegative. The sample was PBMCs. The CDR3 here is CASSFIGTGRHEQYF. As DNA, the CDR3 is TGCGCCAGCAGCTTCATCGGGACAGGGAGGCACGAGCAGTACTTC.